This paragraph covers one T cell receptor (beta chain) sequence. Its antigen is still unknown. V was clipped by 3 bases and J by 3 bases, with 8 bases between them. CDR1 and CDR2 (germline): MNHEY, SVGAGI. The CDR3 runs 13 residues. This specimen belongs to a study of cytomegalovirus exposure and HLA in healthy donors. The study's findings and limits: One later analysis, an examination of the 120 validation repertoires, found that first-cohort TCR clusters tended to co-occur in them.

TCRdb's table, derived via immunoSEQ multiplex PCR, lists solely in-frame clones and lacks some. This table has 150,000 to 200,000 clones, approximately 96% appearing once. Sequencing was performed on PBMCs. The TCR sequence derives from a woman aged 18-29 years in good health and CMV-seronegative. The chain carries TRBV6-5 and TRBJ1-1, with no clear D. The CDR3 sequence is CASSYGRDTEAFF. CDR3 sequence (DNA): TGTGCCAGCAGTTATGGGAGGGACACTGAAGCTTTCTTT.